The present T cell receptor (beta chain) was sequenced within a study of blood T cell repertoires in COVID-19. Libraries were prepared by immunoSEQ multiplex PCR; TCRdb keeps only in-frame clonotypes and omits some of them. The repertoire consists of 140,000 or so clones, with 81% occurring once and the leading ten covering around 8.8%. The germline V and J ends were trimmed by 1 base and 6 bases, with 12 bases remaining between them. Germline V gene data show CDR1 as LGHNA and CDR2 as YSLEER. The CDR3 spans 14 residues. The sample comprised peripheral blood. The TCR was taken from a human donor in a cohort sampled during active COVID-19. The gene calls are TRBV4-3 and TRBJ2-5; D remains ambiguous. CDR3 DNA sequence: TGCGCCAGCAGCCAAGGGGCTACCATAAAGACCCAGTACTTC. Its protein product is CASSQGATIKTQYF.